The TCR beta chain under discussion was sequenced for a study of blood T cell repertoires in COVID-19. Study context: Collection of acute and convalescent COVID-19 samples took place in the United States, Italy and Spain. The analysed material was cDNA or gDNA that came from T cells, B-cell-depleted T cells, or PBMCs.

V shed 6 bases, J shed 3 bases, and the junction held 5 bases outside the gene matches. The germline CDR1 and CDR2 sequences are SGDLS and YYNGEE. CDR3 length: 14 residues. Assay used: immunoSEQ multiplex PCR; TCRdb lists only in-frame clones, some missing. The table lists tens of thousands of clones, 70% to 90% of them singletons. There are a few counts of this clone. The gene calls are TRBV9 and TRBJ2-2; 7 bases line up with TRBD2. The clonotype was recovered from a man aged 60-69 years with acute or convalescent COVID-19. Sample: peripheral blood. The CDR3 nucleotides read TGTGCCAGCACCCCACGGGGGGACACCGGGGAGCTGTTTTTT. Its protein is CASTPRGDTGELFF.